This TCR beta chain was sequenced for a study of shared clonotypes between healthy human individuals. With respect to this clone: The antigen is not known.

Produced via immunoSEQ multiplex PCR; TCRdb's table is partial and in-frame only. This table has 300,000 to 400,000 clones, more than 75% appearing once. Findings and caveats of the study: Clonotypes which were not shared had lower generation probabilities than clonotypes that all four donors shared. Researchers found naive subsets generally carried larger estimated richness than memory subsets.

The length of the CDR3 is 14 residues. Germline CDR1 reads SNHLY; CDR2 reads FYNNEI. Trimming cost V 6 bases and J 4 bases, with 14 bases left between them. The specimen sequenced was memory CD8+ T cells sorted from blood. Specified subset: CD45RO+ cells pooled with CCR7-negative TemRA cells. The rearrangement links TRBV2 to TRBJ2-3; D is tentatively TRBD1 or TRBD2 (5 bases each). This sequence was found in a man aged 18 to 30 in good health. As DNA, the CDR3 is TGTGCCAGCAGGGTGGGGGTCCTGCCAGATACGCAGTATTTT. Translating gives CASRVGVLPDTQYF.